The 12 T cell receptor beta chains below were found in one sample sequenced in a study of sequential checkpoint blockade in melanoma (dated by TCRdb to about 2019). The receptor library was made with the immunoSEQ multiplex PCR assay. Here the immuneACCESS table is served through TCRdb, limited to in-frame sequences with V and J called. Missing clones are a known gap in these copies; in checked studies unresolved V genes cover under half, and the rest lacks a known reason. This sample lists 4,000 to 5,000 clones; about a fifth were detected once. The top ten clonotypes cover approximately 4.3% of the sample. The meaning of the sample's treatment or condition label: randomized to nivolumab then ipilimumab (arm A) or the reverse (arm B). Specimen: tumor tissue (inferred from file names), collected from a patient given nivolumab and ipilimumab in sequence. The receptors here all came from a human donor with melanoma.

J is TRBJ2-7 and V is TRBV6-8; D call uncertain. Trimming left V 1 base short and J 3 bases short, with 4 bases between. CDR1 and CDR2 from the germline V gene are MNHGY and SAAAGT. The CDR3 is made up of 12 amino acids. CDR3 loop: CASSYFGYEQYF. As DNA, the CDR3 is TGTGCCAGCAGTTACTTCGGCTACGAGCAGTACTTC.

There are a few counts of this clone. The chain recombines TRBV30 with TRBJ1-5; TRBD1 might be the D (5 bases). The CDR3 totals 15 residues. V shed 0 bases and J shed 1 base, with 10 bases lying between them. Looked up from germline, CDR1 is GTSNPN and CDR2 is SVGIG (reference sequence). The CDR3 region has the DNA TGTGCCTGGAGTGTGGGGGGTTGGAGCAATCAGCCCCAGCATTTT. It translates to CAWSVGGWSNQPQHF.

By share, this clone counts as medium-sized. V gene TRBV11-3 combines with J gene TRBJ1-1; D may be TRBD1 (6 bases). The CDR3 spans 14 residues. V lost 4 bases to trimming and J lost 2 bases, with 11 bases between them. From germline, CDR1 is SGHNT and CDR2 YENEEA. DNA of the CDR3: TGTGCCAGCAGCTCACGACAGGTAAACACTGAAGCTTTCTTT. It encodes CASSSRQVNTEAFF.

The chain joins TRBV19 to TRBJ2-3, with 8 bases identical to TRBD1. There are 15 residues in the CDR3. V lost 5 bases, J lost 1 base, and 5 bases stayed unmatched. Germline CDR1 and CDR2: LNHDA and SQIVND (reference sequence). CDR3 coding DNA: TGTGCCAGTAGTCCGCAGGGGGCGGGCACAGATACGCAGTATTTT. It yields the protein CASSPQGAGTDTQYF. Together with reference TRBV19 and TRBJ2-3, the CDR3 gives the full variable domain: DGGITQSPKYLFRKEGQNVTLSCEQNLNHDAMYWYRQDPGQGLRLIYYSQIVNDFQKGDIAEGYSVSREKKESFPLTVTSAQKNPTAFYLCASSPQGAGTDTQYFGPGTRLTVL.

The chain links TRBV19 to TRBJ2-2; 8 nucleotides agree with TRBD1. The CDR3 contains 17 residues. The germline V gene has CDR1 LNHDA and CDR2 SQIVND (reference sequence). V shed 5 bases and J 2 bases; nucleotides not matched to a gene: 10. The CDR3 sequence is CASSDQTGVGNTGELFF. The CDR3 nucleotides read TGTGCCAGTAGTGACCAGACAGGGGTAGGAAACACCGGGGAGCTGTTTTTT.

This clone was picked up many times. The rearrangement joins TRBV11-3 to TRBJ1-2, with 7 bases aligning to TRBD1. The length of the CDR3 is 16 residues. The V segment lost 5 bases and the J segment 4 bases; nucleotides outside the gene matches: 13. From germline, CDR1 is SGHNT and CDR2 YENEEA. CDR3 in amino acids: CASSPLRTGPSYGYTF. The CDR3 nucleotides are TGTGCCAGCAGCCCACTACGGACAGGCCCCTCCTATGGCTACACCTTC. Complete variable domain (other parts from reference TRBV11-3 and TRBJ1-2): EAGVVQSPRYKIIEKKQPVAFWCNPISGHNTLYWYLQNLGQGPELLIRYENEEAVDDSQLPKDRFSAERLKGVDSTLKIQPAELGDSAVYLCASSPLRTGPSYGYTFGSGTRLTVV.

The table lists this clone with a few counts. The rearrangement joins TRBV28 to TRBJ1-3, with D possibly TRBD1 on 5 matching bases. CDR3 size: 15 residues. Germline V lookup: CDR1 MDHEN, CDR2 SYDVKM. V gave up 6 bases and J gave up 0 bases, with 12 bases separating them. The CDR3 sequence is CASSGTQLSGNTIYF. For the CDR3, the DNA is TGTGCCAGCAGCGGGACTCAACTCTCTGGAAACACCATATATTTT.

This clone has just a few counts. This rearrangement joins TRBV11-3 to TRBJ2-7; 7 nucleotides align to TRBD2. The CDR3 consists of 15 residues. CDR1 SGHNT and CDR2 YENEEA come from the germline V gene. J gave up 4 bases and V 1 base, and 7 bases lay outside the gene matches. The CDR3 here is CASSLGLAALYEQYF. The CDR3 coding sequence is TGTGCCAGCAGCTTAGGGCTAGCGGCACTATACGAGCAGTACTTC.

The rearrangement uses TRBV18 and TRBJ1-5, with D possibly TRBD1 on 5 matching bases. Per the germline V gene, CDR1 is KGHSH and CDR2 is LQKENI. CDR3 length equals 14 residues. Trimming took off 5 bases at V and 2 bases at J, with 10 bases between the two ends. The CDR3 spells CASSRGDRNQPQHF. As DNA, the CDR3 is TGTGCCAGCTCAAGAGGGGACCGCAATCAGCCCCAGCATTTT.

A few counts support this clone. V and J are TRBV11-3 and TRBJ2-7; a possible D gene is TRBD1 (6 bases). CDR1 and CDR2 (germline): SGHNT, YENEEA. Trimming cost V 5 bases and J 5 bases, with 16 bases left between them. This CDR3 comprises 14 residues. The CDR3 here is CASSPTTGSHEQYF. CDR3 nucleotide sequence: TGTGCCAGCAGCCCCACAACAGGGAGCCACGAGCAGTACTTC.

The CDR3 protein is CASSSGGGGPSYEQYF. CDR3 sequence (DNA): TGCGCCAGCAGCTCAGGGGGTGGCGGGCCCTCCTACGAGCAGTACTTC. The V and J genes are TRBV5-1 and TRBJ2-7, with 7 positions matching TRBD1. CDR1 is SGHRS and CDR2 is YFSETQ in the germline V gene. The CDR3 is made up of 16 amino acids. The V and J ends lost 3 bases and 0 bases, in that order; junction bases with no gene match: 9. The variable domain in full, with the rest retrieved from reference TRBV5-1 and TRBJ2-7, is KAGVTQTPRYLIKTRGQQVTLSCSPISGHRSVSWYQQTPGQGLQFLFEYFSETQRNKGNFPGRFSGRQFSNSRSEMNVSTLELGDSALYLCASSSGGGGPSYEQYFGPGTRLTVT.

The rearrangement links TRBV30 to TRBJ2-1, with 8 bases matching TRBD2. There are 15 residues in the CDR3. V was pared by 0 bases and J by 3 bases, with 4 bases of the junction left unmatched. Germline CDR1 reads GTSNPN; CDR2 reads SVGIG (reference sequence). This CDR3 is CAWSVGGGFYNEQFF. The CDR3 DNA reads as TGTGCCTGGAGTGTAGGCGGGGGGTTCTACAATGAGCAGTTCTTC.